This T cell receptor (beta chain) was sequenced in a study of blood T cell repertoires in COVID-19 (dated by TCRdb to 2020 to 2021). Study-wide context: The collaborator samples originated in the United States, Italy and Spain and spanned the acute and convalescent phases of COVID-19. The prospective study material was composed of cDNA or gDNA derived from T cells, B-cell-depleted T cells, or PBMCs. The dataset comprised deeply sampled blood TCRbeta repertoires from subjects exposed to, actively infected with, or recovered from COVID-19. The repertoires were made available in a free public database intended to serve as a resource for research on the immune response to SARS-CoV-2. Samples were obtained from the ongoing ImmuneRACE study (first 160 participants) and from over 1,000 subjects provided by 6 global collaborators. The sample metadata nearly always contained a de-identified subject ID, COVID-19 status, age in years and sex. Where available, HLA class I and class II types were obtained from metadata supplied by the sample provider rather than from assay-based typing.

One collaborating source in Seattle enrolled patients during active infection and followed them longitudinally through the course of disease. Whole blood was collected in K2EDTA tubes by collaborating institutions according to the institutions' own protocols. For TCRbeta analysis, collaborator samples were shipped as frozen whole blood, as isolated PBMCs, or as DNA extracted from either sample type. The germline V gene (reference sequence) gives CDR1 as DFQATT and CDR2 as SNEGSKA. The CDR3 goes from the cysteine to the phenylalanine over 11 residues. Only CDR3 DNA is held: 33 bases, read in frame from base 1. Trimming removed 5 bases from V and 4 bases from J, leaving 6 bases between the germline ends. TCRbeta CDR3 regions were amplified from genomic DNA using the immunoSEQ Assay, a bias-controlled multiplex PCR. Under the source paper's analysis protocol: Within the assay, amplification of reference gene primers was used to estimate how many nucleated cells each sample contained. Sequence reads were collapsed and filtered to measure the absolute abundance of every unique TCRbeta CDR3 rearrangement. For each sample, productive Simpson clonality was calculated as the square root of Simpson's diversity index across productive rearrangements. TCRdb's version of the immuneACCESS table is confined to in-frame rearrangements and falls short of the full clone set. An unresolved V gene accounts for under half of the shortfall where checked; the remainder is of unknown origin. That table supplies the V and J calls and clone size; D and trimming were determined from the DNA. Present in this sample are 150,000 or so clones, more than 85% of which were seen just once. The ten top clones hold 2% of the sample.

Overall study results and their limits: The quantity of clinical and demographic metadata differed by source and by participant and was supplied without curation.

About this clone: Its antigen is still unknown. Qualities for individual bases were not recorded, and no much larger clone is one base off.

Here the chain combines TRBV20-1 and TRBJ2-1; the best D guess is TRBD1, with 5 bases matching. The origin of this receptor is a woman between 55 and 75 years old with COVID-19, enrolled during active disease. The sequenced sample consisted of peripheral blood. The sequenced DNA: TGCAGTGCTGACAGTTACAATGAGCAGTTCTTC. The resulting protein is CSADSYNEQFF.